Described below is a single TCR beta chain sequence and its context. Its antigen is undetermined. CDR3 length: 17 amino acids. Germline V gene lookup returns CDR1 SGHRS and CDR2 YFSETQ. The ends lost 4 bases at V and 0 bases at J; junction bases unmatched: 8. The sample belongs to a study of cytomegalovirus exposure and HLA in healthy donors. Study-wide points: The study listed around 150 cytomegalovirus-associated TCR beta chains.

PCR involved 60 Vbeta and 13 Jbeta primers. The protocol was immunoSEQ multiplex PCR, while the TCRdb copy is restricted to in-frame clones and leaves out a portion. The sample consists of about 230,000 clones, under 90% of them appearing once. This sequence was found in a human donor in good health. The gene calls are TRBV5-1 and TRBJ1-3, with 9 nucleotides matching TRBD1. The specimen was PBMCs. The CDR3 DNA follows: TGCGCCAGCAGCGGGCGGACAGGGGCCGTCTCTGGAAACACCATATATTTT. Its translation: CASSGRTGAVSGNTIYF.